This T cell receptor beta chain was identified in a study of T-cell reconstitution after alpha-beta-depleted transplantation in children listed by TCRdb under 2016. For context, the study as a whole: T-cell immune reconstitution after TCRalphabeta/CD19-depleted allogeneic hematopoietic cell transplantation in children was quantitatively tracked in the study by means of TCR repertoire profiling. What the study reported, not specific to this receptor: The frequencies of hyperexpanded clones fell over the following months, and after one year, T-cell counts and TCRbeta diversity were mostly attributed to newly produced T cells. About two months after transplant, the apparently early recovery of alphabetaT-cell counts reportedly depended on just several hundred clones that had expanded rapidly and came from non-depleted graft cells. In some patients, high TCRbeta diversity at day 60 was attributed to recipient T cells and intrathymic progenitors that had survived conditioning.

About this clonotype: No cognate antigen has been identified for it. No qualities accompany the bases; no much larger clone lies one base away.

The CDR3 holds 15 amino acids from the cysteine to the phenylalanine. The retained sequence is limited to the CDR3, 45 bases, with the frame set at the first base. CDR1 and CDR2, per the germline V gene (reference sequence), are LGHDT and YNNKEL. V is pruned by 0 bases and J by 7 bases, leaving 6 bases of the junction without a gene match. Library method: PCR. Sequencing instrument: Illumina HiSeq 2500. TCR libraries were prepared with molecular barcoding, using unique molecular identifiers to normalize TCRbeta repertoire quantification. TCRdb passed the public sequencing reads through fastp at Q25 and MiXCR, retaining productive beta sequences. A single entry per CDR3 protein holds the most common genes and DNA from its merged rows. Here the sample has about 100,000 distinct CDR3 sequences; 6% occur a single time. In total, the top ten clones hold around 5.6% of the sample. Sample time point, as interpreted from the label and publication: day 60 (about 2 months) after transplantation. Read against the paper, the sample's treatment or condition label means: allogeneic hematopoietic cell transplantation with graft depleted of TCRalphabeta T cells and CD19 B cells. Transplant recipients were children who received TCRalphabeta/CD19-depleted allogeneic hematopoietic cell grafts.

The sequence was obtained from a female patient between 2 and 15 years old who had a stem cell transplant for Fanconi anemia, so the T cells may come from the graft donor. Sequencing used PBMCs, mostly from graft donor cells, obtained 60 days after TCRalphabeta/CD19-depleted stem cell transplant. The rearrangement combines TRBV3-1 with TRBJ2-4, with 7 bases aligning to TRBD1. The DNA sequence is TGTGCCAGCAGCCAAGATCTGTCCAGGGGGAACATTCAGTACTTC. Its product reads: CASSQDLSRGNIQYF.